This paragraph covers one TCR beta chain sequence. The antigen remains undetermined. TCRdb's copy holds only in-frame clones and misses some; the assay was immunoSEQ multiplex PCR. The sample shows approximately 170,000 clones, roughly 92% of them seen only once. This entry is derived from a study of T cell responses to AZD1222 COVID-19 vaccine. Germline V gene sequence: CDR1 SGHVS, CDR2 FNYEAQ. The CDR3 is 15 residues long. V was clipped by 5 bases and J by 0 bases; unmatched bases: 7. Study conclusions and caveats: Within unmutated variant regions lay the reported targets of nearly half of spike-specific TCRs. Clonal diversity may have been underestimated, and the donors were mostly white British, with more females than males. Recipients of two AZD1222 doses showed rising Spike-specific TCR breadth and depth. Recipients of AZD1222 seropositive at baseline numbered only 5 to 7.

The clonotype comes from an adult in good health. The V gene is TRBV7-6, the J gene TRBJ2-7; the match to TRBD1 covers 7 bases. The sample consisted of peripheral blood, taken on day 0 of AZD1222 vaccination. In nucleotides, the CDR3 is TGTGCCAGCAGCCCGACAGGGAAGAGCTCCTACGAGCAGTACTTC. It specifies CASSPTGKSSYEQYF.